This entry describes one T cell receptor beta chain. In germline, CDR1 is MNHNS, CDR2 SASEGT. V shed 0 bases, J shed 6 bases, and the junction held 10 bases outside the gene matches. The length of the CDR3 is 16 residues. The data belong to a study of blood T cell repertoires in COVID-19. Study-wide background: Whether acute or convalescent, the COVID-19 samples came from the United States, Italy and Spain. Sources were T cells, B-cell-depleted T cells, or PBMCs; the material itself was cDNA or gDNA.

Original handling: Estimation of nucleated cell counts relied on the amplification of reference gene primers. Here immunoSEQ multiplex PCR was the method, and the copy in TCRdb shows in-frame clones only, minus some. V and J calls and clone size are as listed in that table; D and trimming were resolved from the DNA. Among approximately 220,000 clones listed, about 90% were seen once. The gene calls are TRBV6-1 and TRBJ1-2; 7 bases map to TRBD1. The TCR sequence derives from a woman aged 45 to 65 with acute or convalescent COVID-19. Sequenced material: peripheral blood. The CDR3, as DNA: TGTGCCAGCAGTGAAGCGGCGGCAGGGGGGTTCGATGGCTACACCTTC. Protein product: CASSEAAAGGFDGYTF.